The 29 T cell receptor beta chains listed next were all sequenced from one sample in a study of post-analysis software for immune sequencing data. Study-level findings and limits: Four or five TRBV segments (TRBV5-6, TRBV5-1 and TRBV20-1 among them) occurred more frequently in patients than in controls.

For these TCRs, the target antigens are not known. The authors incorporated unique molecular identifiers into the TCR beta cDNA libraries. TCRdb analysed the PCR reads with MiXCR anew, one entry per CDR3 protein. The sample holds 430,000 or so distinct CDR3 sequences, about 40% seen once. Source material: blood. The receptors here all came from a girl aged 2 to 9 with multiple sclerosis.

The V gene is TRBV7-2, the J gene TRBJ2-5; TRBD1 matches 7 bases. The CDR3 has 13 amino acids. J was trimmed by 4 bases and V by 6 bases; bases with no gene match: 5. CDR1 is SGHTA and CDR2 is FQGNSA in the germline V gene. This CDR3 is CASRRQGRETQYF. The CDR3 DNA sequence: TGTGCCAGCAGGAGACAGGGCCGAGAGACCCAGTACTTC.

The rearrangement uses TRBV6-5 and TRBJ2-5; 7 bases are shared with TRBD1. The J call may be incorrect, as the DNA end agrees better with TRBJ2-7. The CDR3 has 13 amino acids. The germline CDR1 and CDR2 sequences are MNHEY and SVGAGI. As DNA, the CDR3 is TGTGCCAGCAGTTACGCAGGGGGTTACGAGCAGTACTTC. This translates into CASSYAGGYEQYF.

The CDR3 spells CASRKQETQYF. Written as DNA, the CDR3 is TGTGCCAGTCGTAAGCAAGAGACCCAGTACTTC. The chain carries TRBV6-5 and TRBJ2-5, with D hard to call. Trimming took off 9 bases at V and 2 bases at J, with 7 bases between the two ends. Germline CDR1 and CDR2: MNHEY and SVGAGI. The CDR3 spans 11 residues.

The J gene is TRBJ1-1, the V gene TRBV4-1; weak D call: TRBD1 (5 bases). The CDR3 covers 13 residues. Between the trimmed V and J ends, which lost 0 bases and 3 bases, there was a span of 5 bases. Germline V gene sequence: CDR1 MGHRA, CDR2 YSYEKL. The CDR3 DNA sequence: TGCGCCAGCAGCCAAGAAGGGGACACTGAAGCTTTCTTT. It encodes CASSQEGDTEAFF.

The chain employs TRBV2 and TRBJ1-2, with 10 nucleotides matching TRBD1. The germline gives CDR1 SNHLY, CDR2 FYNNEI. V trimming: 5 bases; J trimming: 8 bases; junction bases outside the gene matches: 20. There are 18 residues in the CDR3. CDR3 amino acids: CASSSRQDDRGLYHGYTF. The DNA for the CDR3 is TGTGCCAGCAGTTCCCGACAGGACGACAGGGGGCTTTATCACGGCTACACCTTC.

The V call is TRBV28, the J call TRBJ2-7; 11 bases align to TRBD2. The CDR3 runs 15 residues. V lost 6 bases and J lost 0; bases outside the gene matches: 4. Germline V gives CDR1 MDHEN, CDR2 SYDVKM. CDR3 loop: CASSPSGRFSYEQYF. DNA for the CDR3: TGTGCCAGCAGCCCTAGCGGGAGGTTCTCCTACGAGCAGTACTTC.

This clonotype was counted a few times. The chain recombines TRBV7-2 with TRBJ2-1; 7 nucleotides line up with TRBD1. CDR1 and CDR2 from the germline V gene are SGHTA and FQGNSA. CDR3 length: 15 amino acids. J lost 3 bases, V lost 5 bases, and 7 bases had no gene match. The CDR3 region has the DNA TGTGCCAGCAGCCTCCGGGACAGAAACTACAATGAGCAGTTCTTC. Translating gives CASSLRDRNYNEQFF.

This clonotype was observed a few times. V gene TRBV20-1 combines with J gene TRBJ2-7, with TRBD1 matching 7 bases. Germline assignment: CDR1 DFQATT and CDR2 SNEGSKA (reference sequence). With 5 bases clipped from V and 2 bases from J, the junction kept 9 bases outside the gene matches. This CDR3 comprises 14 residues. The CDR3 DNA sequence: TGCAGTGCTCAGAGAACAGGGGCGGCCTACGAGCAGTACTTC. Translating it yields CSAQRTGAAYEQYF.

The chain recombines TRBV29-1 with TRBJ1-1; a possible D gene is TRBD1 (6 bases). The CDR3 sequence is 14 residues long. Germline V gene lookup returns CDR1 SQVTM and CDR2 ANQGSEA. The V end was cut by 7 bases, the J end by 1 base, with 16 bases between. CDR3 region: CSARTVLKNTEAFF. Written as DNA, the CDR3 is TGCAGCGCAAGGACAGTCCTCAAGAACACTGAAGCTTTCTTT.

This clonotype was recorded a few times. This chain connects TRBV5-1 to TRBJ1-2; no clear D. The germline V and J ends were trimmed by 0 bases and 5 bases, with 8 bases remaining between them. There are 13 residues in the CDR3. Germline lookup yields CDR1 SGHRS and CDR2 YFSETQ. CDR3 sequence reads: CASSLGGRYGYTF. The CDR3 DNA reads TGCGCCAGCAGCTTGGGAGGTAGATATGGCTACACCTTC.

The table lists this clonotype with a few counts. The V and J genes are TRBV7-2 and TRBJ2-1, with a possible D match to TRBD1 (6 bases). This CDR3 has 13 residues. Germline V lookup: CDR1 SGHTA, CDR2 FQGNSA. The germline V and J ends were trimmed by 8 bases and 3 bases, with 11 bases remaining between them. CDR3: CASGARGYNEQFF. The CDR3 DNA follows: TGTGCCAGCGGGGCCAGGGGCTACAATGAGCAGTTCTTC.

The CDR3 protein is CASSPHGGRRDYGYTF. The CDR3 nucleotides are TGTGCCAGCAGCCCCCACGGGGGTCGGCGGGACTATGGCTACACCTTC. This sequence joins TRBV12-3 or TRBV12-4 and TRBJ1-2; D is possibly TRBD1 (5 bases). V lost 6 bases and J lost 3, with 20 bases in between. The CDR3 contains 16 residues.

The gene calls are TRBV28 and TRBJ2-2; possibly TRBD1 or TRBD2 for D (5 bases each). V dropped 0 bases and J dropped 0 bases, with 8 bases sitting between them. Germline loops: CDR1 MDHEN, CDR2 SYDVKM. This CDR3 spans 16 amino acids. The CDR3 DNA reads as TGTGCCAGCAGTTTATGGTGGGACCCGAACACCGGGGAGCTGTTTTTT. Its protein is CASSLWWDPNTGELFF.

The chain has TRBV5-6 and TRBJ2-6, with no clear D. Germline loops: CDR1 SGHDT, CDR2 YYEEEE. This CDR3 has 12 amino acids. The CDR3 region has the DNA TGTGTCAGACGCTCTGGGGCCAACGTCCTGACTTTC. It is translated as CVRRSGANVLTF.

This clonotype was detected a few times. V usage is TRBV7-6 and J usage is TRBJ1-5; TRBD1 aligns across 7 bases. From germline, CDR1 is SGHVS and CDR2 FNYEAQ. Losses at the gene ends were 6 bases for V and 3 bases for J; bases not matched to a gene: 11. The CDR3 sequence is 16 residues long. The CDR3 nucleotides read TGTGCCAGCAGTTCAGACCCGGGGACAGACAATCAGCCCCAGCATTTT. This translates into CASSSDPGTDNQPQHF.

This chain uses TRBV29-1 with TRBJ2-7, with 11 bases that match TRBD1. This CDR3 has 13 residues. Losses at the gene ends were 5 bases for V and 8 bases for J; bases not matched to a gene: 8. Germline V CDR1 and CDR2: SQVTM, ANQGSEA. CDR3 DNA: TGCAGCGTTAGGACAGGGGGCAATCATAAGCAGTACTTC. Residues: CSVRTGGNHKQYF.

DNA of the CDR3: TGCAGTGCTAGAGTTCGGGGCTTGAACACTGAAGCTTTCTTT. Protein sequence: CSARVRGLNTEAFF. V and J are TRBV20-1 and TRBJ1-1; D possibly corresponds to TRBD1 (5 bases). The germline gives CDR1 DFQATT, CDR2 SNEGSKA (reference sequence). The CDR3 runs 14 residues. Trimming took 1 base from V and 0 from J, leaving 9 bases between them.

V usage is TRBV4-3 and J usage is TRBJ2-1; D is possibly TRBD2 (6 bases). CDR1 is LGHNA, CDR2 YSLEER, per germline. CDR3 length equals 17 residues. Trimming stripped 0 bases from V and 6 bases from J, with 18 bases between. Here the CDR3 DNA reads TGCGCCAGCAGCCAAGAGCCCCTAGCGACCCCGGGCAATGAGCAGTTCTTC. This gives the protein CASSQEPLATPGNEQFF.

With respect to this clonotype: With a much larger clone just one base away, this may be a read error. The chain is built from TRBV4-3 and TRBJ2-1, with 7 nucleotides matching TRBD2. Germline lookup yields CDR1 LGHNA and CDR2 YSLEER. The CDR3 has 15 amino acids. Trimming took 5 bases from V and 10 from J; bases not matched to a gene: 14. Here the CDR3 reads CASSSGPAGYSEQFF. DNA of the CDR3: TGCGCCAGCAGCTCAGGACCAGCGGGATATTCAGAGCAGTTCTTC.

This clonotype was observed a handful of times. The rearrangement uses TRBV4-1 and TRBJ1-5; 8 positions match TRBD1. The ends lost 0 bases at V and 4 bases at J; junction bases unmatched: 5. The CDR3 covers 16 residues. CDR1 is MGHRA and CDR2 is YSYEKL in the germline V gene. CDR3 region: CASSQDDRGLNQPQHF. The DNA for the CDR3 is TGCGCCAGCAGCCAAGACGACAGGGGCCTTAATCAGCCCCAGCATTTT.

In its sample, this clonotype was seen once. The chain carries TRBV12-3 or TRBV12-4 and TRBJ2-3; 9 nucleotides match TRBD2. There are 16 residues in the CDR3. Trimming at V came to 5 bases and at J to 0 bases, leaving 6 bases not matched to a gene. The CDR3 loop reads CASSPSGAGSTDTQYF. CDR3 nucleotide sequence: TGTGCCAGCAGTCCTAGCGGGGCAGGTAGCACAGATACGCAGTATTTT.

This CDR3 is CASSPGLARGETQYF. The CDR3 DNA reads TGTGCCAGCAGCCCAGGACTAGCGAGAGGAGAGACCCAGTACTTC. The gene calls are TRBV9 and TRBJ2-5; TRBD2 aligns across 9 bases. This CDR3 has 15 amino acids. Trimming took 4 bases from V and 4 from J; bases not matched to a gene: 8. Germline V gene sequence: CDR1 SGDLS, CDR2 YYNGEE.

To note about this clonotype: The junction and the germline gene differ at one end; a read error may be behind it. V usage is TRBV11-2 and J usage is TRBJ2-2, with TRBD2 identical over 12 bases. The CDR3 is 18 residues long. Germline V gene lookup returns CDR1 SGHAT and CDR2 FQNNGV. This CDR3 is CAGSQILAGGPRTGELFF. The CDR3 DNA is TGTGCCGGCAGCCAGATCCTAGCGGGAGGGCCGCGTACCGGGGAGCTGTTTTTT.

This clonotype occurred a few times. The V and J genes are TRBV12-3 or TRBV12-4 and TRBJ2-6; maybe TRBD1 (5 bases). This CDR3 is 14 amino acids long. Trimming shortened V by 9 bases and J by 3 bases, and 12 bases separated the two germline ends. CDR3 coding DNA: TGTGCCAGTTCCAGGGTTTATGGGGCCAACGTCCTGACTTTC. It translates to CASSRVYGANVLTF.

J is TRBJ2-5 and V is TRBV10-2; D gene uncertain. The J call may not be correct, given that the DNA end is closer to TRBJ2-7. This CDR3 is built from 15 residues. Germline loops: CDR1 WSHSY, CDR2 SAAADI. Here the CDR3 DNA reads TGCGCCAGCAGTGAGTGGTCTATATCTACCTACGAGCAGTACTTC. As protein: CASSEWSISTYEQYF.

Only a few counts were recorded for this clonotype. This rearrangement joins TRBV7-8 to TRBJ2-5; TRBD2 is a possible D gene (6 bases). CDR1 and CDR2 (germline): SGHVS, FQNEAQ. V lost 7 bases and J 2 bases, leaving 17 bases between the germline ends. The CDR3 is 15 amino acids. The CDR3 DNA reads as TGTGCCAGCACCCGGAACGGGAGTCCTCAAGAGACCCAGTACTTC. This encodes CASTRNGSPQETQYF.

The CDR3 region has the DNA TGCGCCAGCAGCTTGGGTGACAGTATCCAAGAGACCCAGTACTTC. Its translation is CASSLGDSIQETQYF. This chain links TRBV5-1 with TRBJ2-5; a possible D gene is TRBD1 (5 bases). In germline, CDR1 is SGHRS, CDR2 YFSETQ. Trimming left V 0 bases short and J 1 base short, with 10 bases between. The CDR3 covers 15 residues.

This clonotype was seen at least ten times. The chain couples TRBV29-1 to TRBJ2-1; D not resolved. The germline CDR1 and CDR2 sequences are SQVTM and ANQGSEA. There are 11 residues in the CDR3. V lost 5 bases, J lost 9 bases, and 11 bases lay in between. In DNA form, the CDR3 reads TGCAGCGTTTTTCTAGAGTTTGAGCAGTTCTTC. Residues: CSVFLEFEQFF.

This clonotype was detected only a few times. CDR3 in amino acids: CASSDSNRETQYF. CDR3 sequence (DNA): TGTGCCAGCAGTGATTCTAATAGGGAGACCCAGTACTTC. The chain links TRBV25-1 to TRBJ2-5; D is uncertain. Looked up from germline, CDR1 is MGHDK and CDR2 is SYGVNS. Deletions cut 3 bases from V and 5 bases from J, with 10 bases between. The CDR3 sequence is 13 residues long.